This TCR beta chain was captured by sequencing in a study of blood T cell repertoires in COVID-19. Study-wide background: From T cells, B-cell-depleted T cells, or PBMCs came the material, which was cDNA or gDNA.

Original data processing: Researchers report that nucleated cell counts were estimated from reference gene primer amplification. The protocol was immunoSEQ multiplex PCR, while the TCRdb copy is restricted to in-frame clones and leaves out a portion. That table is the source of V, J and clone size, and D and trimming were worked out from the DNA. The sample consists of 160,000 or so clones, under 95% of them appearing once. The CDR3 spans 15 residues. The V segment lost 3 bases and the J segment 4 bases; nucleotides outside the gene matches: 5. The V gene's germline CDR1 is SGHTA and CDR2 FQGNSA. Specimen: peripheral blood. This rearrangement joins TRBV7-2 to TRBJ1-1; 10 bases map to TRBD1. The sequence was collected from a man in his 60s with active or convalescent COVID-19. The CDR3 DNA is TGTGCCAGCAGCTTCCGGACAGGGGGAGGCACTGAAGCTTTCTTT. Translation: CASSFRTGGGTEAFF.